This entry lists 20 T cell receptor beta chains sequenced from one sample in a study of spatial heterogeneity in lung cancer. Time point of the sample: sample taken at primary tumor resection. Unsorted whole RNA from tumor, nontumor lung or frozen PBMC underwent sequencing. TCRdb ran MiXCR on the 5' RACE reads and lists one entry per CDR3 protein. This sample has tens of thousands of distinct CDR3 sequences, with roughly 13% found just once. Sample: PBMCs, taken at surgery. These receptors were taken from a male donor with early-stage non-small cell lung cancer.

This clonotype was detected many times. The chain links TRBV5-1 to TRBJ2-1, with 7 bases identical to TRBD2. V trimming: 0 bases; J trimming: 8 bases; junction bases outside the gene matches: 8. Germline V lookup: CDR1 SGHRS, CDR2 YFSETQ. The CDR3 sequence is 15 residues long. CDR3 in DNA: TGCGCCAGCAGCTTGGGGCGGCGGGAGAGAGATGAGCAGTTCTTC. This translates into CASSLGRRERDEQFF.

This clonotype was seen only a few times. The rearrangement uses TRBV6-5 and TRBJ1-1; 9 bases are a match to TRBD1. J was trimmed by 4 bases and V by 6 bases; bases with no gene match: 3. The germline V gene has CDR1 MNHEY and CDR2 SVGAGI. The CDR3 extends over 13 amino acids. CDR3 sequence reads: CASRGTGTTEAFF. The CDR3 DNA reads as TGTGCCAGCAGAGGGACAGGGACCACTGAAGCTTTCTTT.

The chain has TRBV5-1 and TRBJ1-3; D is ambiguous. The CDR3 runs 13 residues. CDR1 is SGHRS, CDR2 YFSETQ, per germline. V was pared by 0 bases and J by 3 bases, with 4 bases between. CDR3 protein: CASSLGGGNTIYF. The CDR3 DNA is TGCGCCAGCAGCTTGGGCGGTGGAAACACCATATATTTT.

This clonotype was counted ten times or more. V usage is TRBV7-2 and J usage is TRBJ2-3; the match to TRBD2 covers 9 bases. V was pared by 6 bases and J by 1 base, with 5 bases of the junction left unmatched. CDR3 length equals 15 residues. The germline V gene has CDR1 SGHTA and CDR2 FQGNSA. CDR3: CASSLVAGGTDTQYF. CDR3 nucleotide sequence: TGTGCCAGCAGTTTGGTAGCGGGAGGCACAGATACGCAGTATTTT. The whole variable domain, filled in from reference TRBV7-2 and TRBJ2-3, reads GAGVSQSPSNKVTEKGKDVELRCDPISGHTALYWYRQSLGQGLEFLIYFQGNSAPDKSGLPSDRFSAERTGGSVSTLTIQRTQQEDSAVYLCASSLVAGGTDTQYFGPGTRLTVL.

This clonotype was counted at least ten times. The V gene is TRBV15, the J gene TRBJ2-3, with D perhaps matching TRBD1 (6 bases). The CDR3 length is 17 residues. Germline V gene lookup returns CDR1 LNHNV and CDR2 YYDKDF (reference sequence). The V end lost 3 bases, the J end lost 1 base, and 17 bases lay between the germline ends. CDR3 region: CATSRTSGALGTDTQYF. CDR3 nucleotide sequence: TGTGCCACCAGCAGGACCTCAGGGGCGTTAGGCACAGATACGCAGTATTTT. Complete variable domain (other parts from reference TRBV15 and TRBJ2-3): DAMVIQNPRYQVTQFGKPVTLSCSQTLNHNVMYWYQQKSSQAPKLLFHYYDKDFNNEADTPDNFQSRRPNTSFCFLDIRSPGLGDTAMYLCATSRTSGALGTDTQYFGPGTRLTVL.

This clonotype was recorded at least ten times. V and J are TRBV28 and TRBJ2-3; D possibly corresponds to TRBD2 (5 bases). Trimming shortened V by 6 bases and J by 4 bases, and 11 bases separated the two germline ends. This CDR3 comprises 13 residues. Germline lookup yields CDR1 MDHEN and CDR2 SYDVKM. CDR3 nucleotides: TGTGCCAGCAGCCCCCGACTATCAGATACGCAGTATTTT. Its protein is CASSPRLSDTQYF. The variable domain in full, completed from reference TRBV28 and TRBJ2-3, reads DVKVTQSSRYLVKRTGEKVFLECVQDMDHENMFWYRQDPGLGLRLIYFSYDVKMKEKGDIPEGYSVSREKKERFSLILESASTNQTSMYLCASSPRLSDTQYFGPGTRLTVL.

The chain carries TRBV5-6 and TRBJ1-1; D is uncertain. Trimming pared 1 base from V and 1 base from J, leaving 8 bases between. The germline V gene has CDR1 SGHDT and CDR2 YYEEEE. This CDR3 has 14 residues. CDR3 protein: CASSLRTGNTEAFF. DNA for the CDR3: TGTGCCAGCAGCTTGAGGACGGGGAACACTGAAGCTTTCTTT.

This clonotype was counted ten times or more. The DNA of the CDR3 is TGTGCCACCAGGAACCGGGATCAACCCCTCTACGAGCAGTACTTC. Translation gives CATRNRDQPLYEQYF. V usage is TRBV15 and J usage is TRBJ2-7, with a weak D call TRBD2 (5 bases). The CDR3 has 15 residues. Germline assignment: CDR1 LNHNV and CDR2 YYDKDF (reference sequence). Deletions cut 6 bases from V and 3 bases from J, with 18 bases between.

The rearrangement links TRBV7-2 to TRBJ1-1; D unresolved. CDR1 SGHTA and CDR2 FQGNSA come from the germline V gene. The CDR3 has 14 amino acids. Trimming removed 2 bases from V and 1 base from J, with 8 bases in between. The CDR3 loop reads CASSLSGTNTEAFF. Here the CDR3 DNA reads TGTGCCAGCAGCTTATCGGGCACGAACACTGAAGCTTTCTTT.

This clonotype has only a few counts. V is TRBV2 and J is TRBJ1-6; D might be TRBD1 (6 bases). This CDR3 has 12 amino acids. Trimming removed 6 bases at V and 7 bases at J, with 7 bases between. Germline V gene lookup returns CDR1 SNHLY and CDR2 FYNNEI. The CDR3 here is CASRDSNSPLHF. CDR3 nucleotides: TGTGCCAGCAGGGACAGCAATTCACCCCTCCACTTT.

This clonotype occurred many times. The gene calls are TRBV29-1 and TRBJ2-7, with D unclear. Trimming cost V 3 bases and J 2 bases, with 8 bases left between them. This CDR3 spans 12 amino acids. CDR1 SQVTM and CDR2 ANQGSEA come from the germline V gene. In nucleotides, the CDR3 is TGCAGCGTTGAGGACGGAACCTACGAGCAGTACTTC. Protein: CSVEDGTYEQYF.

The chain joins TRBV20-1 to TRBJ1-3; D perhaps matches TRBD1 (5 bases). The V end was cut by 1 base, the J end by 1 base, with 14 bases between. There are 16 residues in the CDR3. From germline, CDR1 is DFQATT and CDR2 SNEGSKA (reference sequence). The CDR3 DNA reads as TGCAGTGCTAGAGGGGGACTGGGAATTTCTGGAAACACCATATATTTT. Amino acid sequence: CSARGGLGISGNTIYF.

This clonotype was counted at least ten times. CDR3 bases: TGCGCCAGCAGCCGTCGCCTCCGTGAGACCCAGTACTTC. The encoded protein is CASSRRLRETQYF. This sequence joins TRBV5-1 and TRBJ2-5, with D uncertain. The CDR3 has 13 amino acids. V was clipped by 4 bases and J by 5 bases, with 12 bases between them. Germline values: CDR1 SGHRS, CDR2 YFSETQ.

There are a few counts of this clonotype. J is TRBJ1-3 and V is TRBV3-1; D might be TRBD1 (5 bases). The CDR3 is made up of 15 amino acids. Germline-derived CDR1 and CDR2 are LGHDT and YNNKEL (reference sequence). Trimming took 6 bases from V and 0 from J, leaving 12 bases between them. The CDR3 is CASSWGIPSGNTIYF. The CDR3 DNA reads TGTGCCAGCAGTTGGGGCATACCCTCTGGAAACACCATATATTTT.

This clonotype was seen more than once but under ten times. CDR3 sequence (DNA): TGTGCCAGCTCTTCTCAGCGGGGAAGCTCCTACGAGCAGTACTTC. This translates into CASSSQRGSSYEQYF. V is TRBV6-2 or TRBV6-3 and J is TRBJ2-7; TRBD2 agrees at 7 bases. The CDR3 consists of 15 residues. In germline, CDR1 is MNHEY, CDR2 SVGEGT. Trimming removed 8 bases from V and 0 bases from J; junction bases left unmatched: 10.

This clonotype was picked up a small number of times. V gene TRBV4-1 combines with J gene TRBJ2-2, with D possibly matching TRBD1 (6 bases). V dropped 4 bases and J dropped 4 bases, with 13 bases sitting between them. The CDR3 runs 15 residues. Germline CDR1 reads MGHRA; CDR2 reads YSYEKL. The CDR3 loop reads CASSPRDISTGELFF. CDR3 DNA: TGCGCCAGCAGCCCCCGGGACATATCCACCGGGGAGCTGTTTTTT.

This clonotype was seen ten or more times. V gene TRBV5-1 combines with J gene TRBJ2-7; TRBD2 aligns across 9 bases. After removal of 0 bases from V and 5 bases from J, the junction contained 15 bases not matched to a gene. Per the germline V gene, CDR1 is SGHRS and CDR2 is YFSETQ. The CDR3 totals 18 residues. CDR3 in DNA: TGCGCCAGCAGCTTGGATGGAGTCCTAGCGGGAAGTTTCGACGAGCAGTACTTC. Translation: CASSLDGVLAGSFDEQYF. The full variable domain, with the rest looked up from reference TRBV5-1 and TRBJ2-7, is KAGVTQTPRYLIKTRGQQVTLSCSPISGHRSVSWYQQTPGQGLQFLFEYFSETQRNKGNFPGRFSGRQFSNSRSEMNVSTLELGDSALYLCASSLDGVLAGSFDEQYFGPGTRLTVT.

This clonotype has more than one count but fewer than ten. The chain uses TRBV29-1 and TRBJ2-3, with 9 nucleotides matching TRBD1. The CDR3 sequence is 14 residues long. Germline V gene lookup returns CDR1 SQVTM and CDR2 ANQGSEA. Losses at the gene ends were 4 bases for V and 3 bases for J; bases not matched to a gene: 5. DNA for the CDR3: TGCAGCGTTGTCACAGGGGGCAGAACAGATACGCAGTATTTT. It translates to CSVVTGGRTDTQYF.

This clonotype has a handful of counts. The V call is TRBV7-9, the J call TRBJ2-3, with D hard to call. Trimming left V 1 base short and J 6 bases short, with 8 bases between. Germline lookup yields CDR1 SEHNR and CDR2 FQNEAQ (reference sequence). CDR3 length: 13 amino acids. This CDR3 is CASSLEAADTQYF. The CDR3, as DNA: TGTGCCAGCAGCTTAGAGGCGGCCGATACGCAGTATTTT.

CDR3 region: CASSMGPANTEAFF. DNA of the CDR3: TGTGCCAGTAGTATGGGACCGGCGAACACTGAAGCTTTCTTT. This chain links TRBV19 with TRBJ1-1, with D perhaps TRBD1 (5 bases). Germline lookup yields CDR1 LNHDA and CDR2 SQIVND (reference sequence). Trimming removed 3 bases from V and 1 base from J, with 9 bases in between. This CDR3 is 14 amino acids long.